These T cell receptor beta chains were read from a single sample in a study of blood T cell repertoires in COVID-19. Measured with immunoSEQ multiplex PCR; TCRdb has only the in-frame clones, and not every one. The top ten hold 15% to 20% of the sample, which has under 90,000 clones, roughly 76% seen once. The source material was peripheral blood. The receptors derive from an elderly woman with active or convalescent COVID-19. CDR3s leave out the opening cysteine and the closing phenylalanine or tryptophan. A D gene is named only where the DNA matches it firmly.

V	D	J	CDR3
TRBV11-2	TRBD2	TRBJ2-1	ASSGLAYQGEQF
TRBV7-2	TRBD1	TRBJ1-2	ASSWLTGEVAGYT
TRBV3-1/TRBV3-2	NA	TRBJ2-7	ASSRTLYEQY
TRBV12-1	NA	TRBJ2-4	ASSFTGRKENIQY
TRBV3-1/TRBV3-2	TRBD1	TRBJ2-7	ASSQGDREGEQY
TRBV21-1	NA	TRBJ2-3	ASSKVADQGATDTQY
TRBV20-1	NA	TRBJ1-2	SANMNYGYT
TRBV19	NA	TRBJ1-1	ASSIWGQNEAF
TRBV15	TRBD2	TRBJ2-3	ATSRVVSGRISTDTQY
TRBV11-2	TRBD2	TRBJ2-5	ASSPPGLAGVQTQY
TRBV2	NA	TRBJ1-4	ASSIGGLGEKLF
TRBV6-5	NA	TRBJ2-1	ASSYSQTRTYNEQF
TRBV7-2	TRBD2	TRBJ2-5	ASSLSGGYQETQY
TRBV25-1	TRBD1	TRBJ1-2	ASSHLTGAYGYT
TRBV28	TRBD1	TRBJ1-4	ASSVRDSNEKLF
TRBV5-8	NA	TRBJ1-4	ASSPGTHNEKLF
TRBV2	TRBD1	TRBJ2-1	ASSEHRGFGTYNEQF
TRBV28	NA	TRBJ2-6	ASSLEPRRGANVLT
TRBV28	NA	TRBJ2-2	ASSLTANTGELF
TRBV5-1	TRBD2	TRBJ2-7	ASSLTSGGGSYEQY
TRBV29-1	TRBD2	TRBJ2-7	SVSAGVGYEQY
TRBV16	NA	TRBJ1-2	ASSEAGGVRVT
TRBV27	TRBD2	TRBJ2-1	ASKREVYNEQF
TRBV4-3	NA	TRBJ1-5	ASSQDLSELRSQH
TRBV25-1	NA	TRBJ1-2	ASSSSTNYGYT
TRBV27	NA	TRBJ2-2	ASSFTANTGELF
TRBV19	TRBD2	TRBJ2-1	ASSSSGGDEQF
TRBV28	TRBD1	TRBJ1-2	ASSPRQGYNYGYT